This T cell receptor (beta chain) was recorded in a study of naive and memory T cell subsets. The CDR3 sequence is 14 residues long. Germline-derived CDR1 and CDR2 are SGDLS and YYNGEE. In regard to this clonotype: Sequence at one end of the junction differs from germline and may be a read error.

CD4+ T cell IFNgamma after overnight CMV lysate exposure gave donor CMV status. CD8 T cells were positively selected from what remained after CD4 positive selection. An equimolar mix of two oligonucleotides served as the beta constant-region primer for TRBC1 and TRBC2. Four rounds of PCR amplified the ligated cDNA using nested alpha and beta constant-region primers plus SP2. Ligation attached a single-stranded oligonucleotide with a 12-nucleotide UMI and the SP2 primer to the cDNA 3' end. MiXCR was run by TCRdb on the UMI-ligation and nested PCR reads, yielding one entry per CDR3 protein. The sample records over 100,000 distinct CDR3 sequences, 35% to 45% being singletons.

This sequence was found in a human donor in good health. What was sequenced was central memory CD4+ T cells from blood. The V and J genes are TRBV9 and TRBJ2-7; 11 bases are a match to TRBD1. CDR3 bases: TGTGCCAGCAGCGTTGGACAGGGGGCCTACGGGCAGTACTTC. It codes for CASSVGQGAYGQYF.